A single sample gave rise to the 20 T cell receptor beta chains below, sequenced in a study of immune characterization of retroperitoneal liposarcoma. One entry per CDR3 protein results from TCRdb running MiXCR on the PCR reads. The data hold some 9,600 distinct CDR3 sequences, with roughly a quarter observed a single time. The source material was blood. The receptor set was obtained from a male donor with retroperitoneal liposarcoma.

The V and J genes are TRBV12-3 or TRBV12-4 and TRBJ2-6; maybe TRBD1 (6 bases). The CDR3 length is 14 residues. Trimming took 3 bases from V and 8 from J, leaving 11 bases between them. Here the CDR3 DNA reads TGTGCCAGCAGTTTGTCCGGGACACCCAACGTCCTGACTTTC. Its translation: CASSLSGTPNVLTF.

CDR3 protein: CASRTGTGMNTEAFF. The CDR3 region has the DNA TGCGCCAGCAGGACCGGGACAGGGATGAACACTGAAGCTTTCTTT. This rearrangement joins TRBV5-1 to TRBJ1-1, with 9 bases aligning to TRBD1. Trimming cost V 5 bases and J 0 bases; bases outside gene matches: 5. Germline CDR1 is SGHRS and CDR2 is YFSETQ. This CDR3 region has 15 residues.

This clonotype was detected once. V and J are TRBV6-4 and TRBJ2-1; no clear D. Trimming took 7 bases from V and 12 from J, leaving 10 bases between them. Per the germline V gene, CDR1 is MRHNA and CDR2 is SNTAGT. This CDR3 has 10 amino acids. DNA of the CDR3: TGTGCCAGCATCTGCGACGGGCAGTTCTTC. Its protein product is CASICDGQFF.

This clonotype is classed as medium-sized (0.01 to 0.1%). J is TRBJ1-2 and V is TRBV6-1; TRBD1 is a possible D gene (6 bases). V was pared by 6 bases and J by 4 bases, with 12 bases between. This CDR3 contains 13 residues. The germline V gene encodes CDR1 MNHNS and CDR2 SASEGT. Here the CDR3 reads CASRSRGLYGYTF. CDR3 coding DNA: TGTGCCAGCAGGTCCAGGGGTCTCTATGGCTACACCTTC.

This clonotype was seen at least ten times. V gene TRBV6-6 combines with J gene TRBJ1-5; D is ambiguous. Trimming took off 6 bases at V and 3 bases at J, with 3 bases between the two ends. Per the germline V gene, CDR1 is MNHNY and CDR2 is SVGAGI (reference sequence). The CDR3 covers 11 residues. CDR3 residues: CASRDNQPQHF. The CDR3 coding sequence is TGTGCCAGCAGGGACAATCAGCCCCAGCATTTT.

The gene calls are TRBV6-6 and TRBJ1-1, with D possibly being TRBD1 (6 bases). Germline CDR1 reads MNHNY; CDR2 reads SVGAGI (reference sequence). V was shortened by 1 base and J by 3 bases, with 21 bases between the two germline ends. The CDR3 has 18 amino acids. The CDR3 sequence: CASSYYRGGQGMYTEAFF. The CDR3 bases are TGTGCCAGCAGTTACTATCGTGGGGGGCAGGGGATGTACACTGAAGCTTTCTTT.

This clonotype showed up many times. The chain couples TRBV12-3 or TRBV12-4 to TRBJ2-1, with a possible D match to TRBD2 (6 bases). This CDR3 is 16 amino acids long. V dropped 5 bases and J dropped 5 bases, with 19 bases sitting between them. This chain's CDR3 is CASSPTYGRWDNEQFF. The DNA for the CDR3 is TGTGCCAGCAGTCCTACTTACGGGAGATGGGACAATGAGCAGTTCTTC.

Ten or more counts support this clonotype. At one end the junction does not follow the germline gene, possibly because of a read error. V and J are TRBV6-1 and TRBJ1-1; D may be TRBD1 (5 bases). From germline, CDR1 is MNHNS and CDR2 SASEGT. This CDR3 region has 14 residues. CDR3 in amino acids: CASSEGGGNTEAFF. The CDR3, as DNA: TGTGCCAGCAGCGAAGGCGGGGGGAACACTGAAGCTTTCTTT.

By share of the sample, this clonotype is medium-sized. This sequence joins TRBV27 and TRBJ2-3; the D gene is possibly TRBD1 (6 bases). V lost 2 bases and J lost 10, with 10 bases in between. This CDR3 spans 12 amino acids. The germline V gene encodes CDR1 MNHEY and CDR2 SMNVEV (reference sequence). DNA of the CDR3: TGTGCCAGCAGTTTAAGGTGGGGGCCGCAGTATTTT. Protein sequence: CASSLRWGPQYF.

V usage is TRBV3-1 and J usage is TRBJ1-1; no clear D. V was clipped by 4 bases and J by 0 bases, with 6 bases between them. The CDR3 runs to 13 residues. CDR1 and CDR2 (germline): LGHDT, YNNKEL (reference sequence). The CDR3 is CASSPDLNTEAFF. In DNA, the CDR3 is TGTGCCAGCAGCCCGGACCTGAACACTGAAGCTTTCTTT. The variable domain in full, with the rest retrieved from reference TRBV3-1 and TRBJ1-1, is DTAVSQTPKYLVTQMGNDKSIKCEQNLGHDTMYWYKQDSKKFLKIMFSYNNKELIINETVPNRFSPKSPDKAHLNLHINSLELGDSAVYFCASSPDLNTEAFFGQGTRLTVV.

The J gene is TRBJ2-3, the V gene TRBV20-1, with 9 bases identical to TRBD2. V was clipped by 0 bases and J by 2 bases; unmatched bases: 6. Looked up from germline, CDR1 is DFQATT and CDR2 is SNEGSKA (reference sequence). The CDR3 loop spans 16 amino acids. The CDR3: CSARDGASGDTDTQYF. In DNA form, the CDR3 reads TGCAGTGCTAGAGATGGGGCTAGCGGGGACACAGATACGCAGTATTTT.

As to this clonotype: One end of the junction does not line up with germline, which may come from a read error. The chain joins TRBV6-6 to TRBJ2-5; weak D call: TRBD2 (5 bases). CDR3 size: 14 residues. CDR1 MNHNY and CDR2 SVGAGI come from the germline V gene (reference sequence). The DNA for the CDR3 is TGTGCCAGCACCAAAGGAGCGGTGCTTAATGAGCAGTACTTT. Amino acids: CASTKGAVLNEQYF.

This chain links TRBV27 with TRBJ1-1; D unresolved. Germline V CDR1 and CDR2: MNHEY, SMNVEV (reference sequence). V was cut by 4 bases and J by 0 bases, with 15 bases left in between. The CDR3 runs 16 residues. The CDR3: CASSSAAGVVNTEAFF. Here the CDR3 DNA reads TGTGCCAGCAGTTCCGCCGCCGGAGTGGTGAACACTGAAGCTTTCTTT.

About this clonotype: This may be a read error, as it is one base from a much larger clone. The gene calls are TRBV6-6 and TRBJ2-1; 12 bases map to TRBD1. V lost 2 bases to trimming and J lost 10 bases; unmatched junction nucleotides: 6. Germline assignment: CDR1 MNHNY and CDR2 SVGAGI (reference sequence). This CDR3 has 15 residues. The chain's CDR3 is CASSYGTGGSYEQFF. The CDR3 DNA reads TGTGCCAGCAGTTACGGGACAGGGGGCTCCTACGAGCAGTTCTTC.

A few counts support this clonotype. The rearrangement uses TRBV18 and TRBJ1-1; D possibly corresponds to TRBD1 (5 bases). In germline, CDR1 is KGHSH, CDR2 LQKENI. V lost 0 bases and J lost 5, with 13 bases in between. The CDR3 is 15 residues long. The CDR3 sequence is CASSPPLLRGTEAFF. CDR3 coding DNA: TGTGCCAGCTCACCACCCCTCCTGAGGGGAACTGAAGCTTTCTTT.

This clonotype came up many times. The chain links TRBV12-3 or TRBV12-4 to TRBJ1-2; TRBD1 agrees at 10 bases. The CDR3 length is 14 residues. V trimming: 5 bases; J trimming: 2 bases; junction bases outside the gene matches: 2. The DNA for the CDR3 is TGTGCCAGCAGTCGACAGGGGGCCAACTATGGCTACACCTTC. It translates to CASSRQGANYGYTF.

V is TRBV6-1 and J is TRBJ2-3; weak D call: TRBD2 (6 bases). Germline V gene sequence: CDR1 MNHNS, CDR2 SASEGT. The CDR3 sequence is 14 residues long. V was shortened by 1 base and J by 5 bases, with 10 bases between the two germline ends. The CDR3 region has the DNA TGTGCCAGCAGTGAAGAAACTAGCCAAGATACGCAGTATTTT. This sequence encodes CASSEETSQDTQYF.

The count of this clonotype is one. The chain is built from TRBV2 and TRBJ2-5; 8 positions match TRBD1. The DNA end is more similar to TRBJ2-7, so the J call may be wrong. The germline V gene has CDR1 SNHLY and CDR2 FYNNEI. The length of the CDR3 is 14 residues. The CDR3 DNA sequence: TGTGCCAGCCGTTGGCAGGGGGCCGCCTACGAGCAGTACTTC. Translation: CASRWQGAAYEQYF.

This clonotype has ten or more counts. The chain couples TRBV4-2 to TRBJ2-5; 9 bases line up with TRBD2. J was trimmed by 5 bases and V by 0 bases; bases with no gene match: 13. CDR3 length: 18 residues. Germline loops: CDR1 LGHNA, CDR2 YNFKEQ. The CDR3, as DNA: TGTGCCAGCAGCCAAGATTTGGCGGGGGGGCGGAGTGTGGAGACCCAGTACTTC. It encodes CASSQDLAGGRSVETQYF.

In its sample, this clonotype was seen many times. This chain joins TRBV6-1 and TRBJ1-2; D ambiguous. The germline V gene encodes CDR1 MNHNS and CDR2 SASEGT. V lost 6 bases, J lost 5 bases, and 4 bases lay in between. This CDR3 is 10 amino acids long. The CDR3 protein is CASRQYGYTF. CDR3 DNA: TGTGCCAGCAGACAGTATGGCTACACCTTC.